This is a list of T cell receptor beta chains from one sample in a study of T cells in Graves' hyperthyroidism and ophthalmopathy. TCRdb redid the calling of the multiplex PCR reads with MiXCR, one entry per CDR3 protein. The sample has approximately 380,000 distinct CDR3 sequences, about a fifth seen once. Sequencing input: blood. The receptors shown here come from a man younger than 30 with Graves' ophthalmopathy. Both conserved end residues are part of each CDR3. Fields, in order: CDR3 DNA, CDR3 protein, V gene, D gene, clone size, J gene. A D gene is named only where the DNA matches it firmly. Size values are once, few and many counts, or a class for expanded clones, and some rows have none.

CDR3 DNA: TGTGCCACCAGTGATTTGCGGGCCACTGAAGCTTTCTTT
CDR3 protein: CATSDLRATEAFF
V gene: TRBV24-1
D gene: NA
clone size: few
J gene: TRBJ1-1

CDR3 DNA: TGCGCCACCGTCGGGGGTGCTGAAAACATTCAGTACTTC
CDR3 protein: CATVGGAENIQYF
V gene: TRBV10-2
D gene: NA
clone size: once
J gene: TRBJ2-4

CDR3 DNA: TGTGCCAGCAGTGAAGGCTTCGGGGCGACGAACACCGGGGAGCTGTTTTTT
CDR3 protein: CASSEGFGATNTGELFF
V gene: TRBV2
D gene: NA
clone size: many
J gene: TRBJ2-2

CDR3 DNA: TGTGCCAGCAGTGAGGGGGGGTCTCTCCGCTACACCTTC
CDR3 protein: CASSEGGSLRYTF
V gene: TRBV2
D gene: NA
clone size: many
J gene: TRBJ1-2

CDR3 DNA: TGTGCCAGCAGCTTAGAGAGGACAGGGGTGGATACGCAGTATTTT
CDR3 protein: CASSLERTGVDTQYF
V gene: TRBV11-2
D gene: TRBD1
clone size: once
J gene: TRBJ2-3

CDR3 DNA: TGTGCCAGCAGTACCCCGGGGTGGGGATCAACAGATACGCAGTATTTT
CDR3 protein: CASSTPGWGSTDTQYF
V gene: TRBV12-3/TRBV12-4
D gene: NA
clone size: few
J gene: TRBJ2-3

CDR3 DNA: TGTGCCAGCTCACCACCGTCCGCCGCCGAGCAGTACTTC
CDR3 protein: CASSPPSAAEQYF
V gene: TRBV18
D gene: NA
clone size: many
J gene: TRBJ2-7

CDR3 DNA: TGTGCCAGCAGTGAAGGTAGAAGTGCGGGACAGGGATTCTTC
CDR3 protein: CASSEGRSAGQGFF
V gene: TRBV2
D gene: TRBD1
clone size: NA
J gene: TRBJ2-1

CDR3 DNA: TGTGCCAGCAGTGAAGTTACAGTTTATAATGATTCACCCCTCCACTTT
CDR3 protein: CASSEVTVYNDSPLHF
V gene: TRBV6-1
D gene: NA
clone size: few
J gene: TRBJ1-6

CDR3 DNA: TGTGCCAAGGTCCGGGACAGCCTTGACTACGAGCAGTACTTC
CDR3 protein: CAKVRDSLDYEQYF
V gene: TRBV6-1
D gene: TRBD1
clone size: many
J gene: TRBJ2-7

CDR3 DNA: TGTGCCACCCGGACAGGCCCCTACGAGCAGTACTTC
CDR3 protein: CATRTGPYEQYF
V gene: TRBV6-1
D gene: TRBD1
clone size: few
J gene: TRBJ2-7

CDR3 DNA: TGTGCCAGCAGCCCAGTCCGGGACAGGGGGCTTGAAGCTTTCTTT
CDR3 protein: CASSPVRDRGLEAFF
V gene: TRBV12-3/TRBV12-4
D gene: TRBD1
clone size: NA
J gene: TRBJ1-1

CDR3 DNA: TGTGCCAGCAGCGTAGAGGGGACTAATGAAAAACTGTTTTTT
CDR3 protein: CASSVEGTNEKLFF
V gene: TRBV9
D gene: NA
clone size: many
J gene: TRBJ1-4

CDR3 DNA: TGTGCCACCAGTGACCTAATCTACACCGGGGAGCTGTTTTTT
CDR3 protein: CATSDLIYTGELFF
V gene: TRBV24-1
D gene: NA
clone size: NA
J gene: TRBJ2-2

CDR3 DNA: TGTGCCACCAGAGGAGAGACCCAGTACTTC
CDR3 protein: CATRGETQYF
V gene: TRBV27
D gene: NA
clone size: few
J gene: TRBJ2-5

CDR3 DNA: TGTGCCAACAGTGCCCCGACAGGGGATGAAGCTTTCTTT
CDR3 protein: CANSAPTGDEAFF
V gene: TRBV6-1
D gene: TRBD1
clone size: NA
J gene: TRBJ1-1

CDR3 DNA: TGTGCCAGCAGCTTAAGCAGGGAGGAGACCCAGTACTTC
CDR3 protein: CASSLSREETQYF
V gene: TRBV7-2
D gene: NA
clone size: many
J gene: TRBJ2-5

CDR3 DNA: TGTGCCAGCAGCCTGGGGGGACAGGGACCCGAAGCTTTCTTT
CDR3 protein: CASSLGGQGPEAFF
V gene: TRBV7-9
D gene: TRBD1
clone size: NA
J gene: TRBJ1-1

CDR3 DNA: TGTGCCACCAGCAGAGATCCTAACATACTAGCCAAAAACATTCAGTACTTC
CDR3 protein: CATSRDPNILAKNIQYF
V gene: TRBV15
D gene: NA
clone size: NA
J gene: TRBJ2-4

CDR3 DNA: TGCAGTGCCCAGTGGGGGACAGGGACTGAAAAACTGTTTTTT
CDR3 protein: CSAQWGTGTEKLFF
V gene: TRBV20-1
D gene: TRBD1
clone size: many
J gene: TRBJ1-4

CDR3 DNA: TGTGCCAGCAGCCAAGGGACGGGACAGGGGTTAGATCAGCCCCAGCATTTT
CDR3 protein: CASSQGTGQGLDQPQHF
V gene: TRBV3-1
D gene: TRBD1
clone size: few
J gene: TRBJ1-5

CDR3 DNA: TGTGCCAGCAGTGAGGACGGGACTAGCGATCATCCTGAGCAGTTCTTC
CDR3 protein: CASSEDGTSDHPEQFF
V gene: TRBV6-4
D gene: TRBD2
clone size: NA
J gene: TRBJ2-1

CDR3 DNA: TGTGCCAGCAGGTCCGGGACAGGGTTAACAGGGGAGCTGTTTTTT
CDR3 protein: CASRSGTGLTGELFF
V gene: TRBV2
D gene: TRBD1
clone size: many
J gene: TRBJ2-2

CDR3 DNA: TGTGCCAGCGGTACAAACCAGCAGTACTTC
CDR3 protein: CASGTNQQYF
V gene: TRBV2
D gene: NA
clone size: many
J gene: TRBJ2-7

CDR3 DNA: TGTGCCAGCAGCCGCCATGAAGTCGCCGGGGAGCTGTTTTTT
CDR3 protein: CASSRHEVAGELFF
V gene: TRBV3-1
D gene: NA
clone size: many
J gene: TRBJ2-2

CDR3 DNA: TGTGCCACCAACTCCGGGACAGGCCATCAGCCCCAGCATTTT
CDR3 protein: CATNSGTGHQPQHF
V gene: TRBV28
D gene: TRBD1
clone size: NA
J gene: TRBJ1-5

CDR3 DNA: TGTGCCAGCAGCCCAGGGACAGGGGGGCGGGGTGAGCAGTTCTTC
CDR3 protein: CASSPGTGGRGEQFF
V gene: TRBV7-6
D gene: TRBD1
clone size: NA
J gene: TRBJ2-1